Detailed here is one T cell receptor (beta chain). Its antigen is not identified. This specimen belongs to a study of T-cell reconstitution after alpha-beta-depleted transplantation in children. Whole-study findings and limits: Newly produced T cells mostly provided counts and TCRbeta diversity after one year, as hyperexpanded clones declined.

V was trimmed by 1 base and J by 5 bases, leaving 11 bases between them. The CDR3 extends over 14 amino acids. The germline V gene has CDR1 SGHAT and CDR2 FQNNGV. Construction of the TCRbeta library involved unique molecular identifiers. MiXCR was run by TCRdb on the PCR reads, yielding one entry per CDR3 protein. The table includes roughly 490,000 distinct CDR3 sequences, 10% to 12% detected once. The rearrangement uses TRBV11-2 and TRBJ2-5; possible D gene TRBD2, 5 bases. This sequence originates from a female patient aged 2-9 years who had a stem cell transplant for aplastic anemia, so the T cells may come from the graft donor. The input for sequencing was PBMCs, mostly from graft donor cells, taken 180 days after TCRalphabeta/CD19-depleted stem cell transplant. This CDR3 reads CASSLGARGETQYF. DNA for the CDR3: TGTGCCAGCAGCTTAGGGGCGCGAGGGGAGACCCAGTACTTC.